This T cell receptor (beta chain) is drawn from a study of monozygotic twins with inflammatory bowel disease. The V gene's germline CDR1 is ENHRY and CDR2 SYGVKD. CDR3 length equals 15 residues. On this clonotype: Its target is not known.

Overall study results and limits: IBD patients, compared with healthy twins, shared fewer clonotypes with others (especially with disease activity). Twins with IBD were found to have lower TCRbeta diversity (inverse Simpson) than healthy co-twins.

Starting material for each TCR library was around 4,000 ng of total RNA. TCRdb re-analyzed the 5' RACE reads; it lists each CDR3 protein once, without DNA. The repertoire shows hundreds of thousands of distinct CDR3 sequences; the top ten hold about 2.4%. The V call is TRBV10-3, the J call TRBJ2-1; TCRdb indicates TRBD2, and absent DNA this call remains unverified. The source of this sequence is a human donor with ulcerative colitis or Crohn's disease, or a healthy co-twin of an affected twin (not recorded which). The sample comprised blood. CDR3 loop: CAISEWTSGANEQFF.